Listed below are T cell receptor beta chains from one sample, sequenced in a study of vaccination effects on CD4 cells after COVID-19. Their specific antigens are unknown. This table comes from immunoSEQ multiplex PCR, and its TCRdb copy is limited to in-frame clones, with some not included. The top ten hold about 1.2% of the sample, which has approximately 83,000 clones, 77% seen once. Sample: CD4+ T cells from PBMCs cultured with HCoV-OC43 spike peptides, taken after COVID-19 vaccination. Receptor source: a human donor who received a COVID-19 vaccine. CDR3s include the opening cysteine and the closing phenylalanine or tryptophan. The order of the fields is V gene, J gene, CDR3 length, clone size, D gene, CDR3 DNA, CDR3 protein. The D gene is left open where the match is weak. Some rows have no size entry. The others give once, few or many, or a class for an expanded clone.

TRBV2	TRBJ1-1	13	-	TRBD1	TGTGCCAGCAGGGGGGACAGGAACACTGAAGCTTTCTTT	CASRGDRNTEAFF
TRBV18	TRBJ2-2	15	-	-	TGTGCCAGCTCACCGGTACCGCTGAACACCGGGGAGCTGTTTTTT	CASSPVPLNTGELFF
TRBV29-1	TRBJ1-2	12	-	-	TGCAGCGTCCTGGGGGGGGTGGATGGCTACACCTTC	CSVLGGVDGYTF
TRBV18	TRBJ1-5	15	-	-	TGTGCCAGCTCACCACAGGGTAATAGCAATCAGCCCCAGCATTTT	CASSPQGNSNQPQHF
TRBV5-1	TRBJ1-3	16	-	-	TGCGCCAGCAGCTTGTCTACGGACCACTCTGGAAACACCATATATTTT	CASSLSTDHSGNTIYF
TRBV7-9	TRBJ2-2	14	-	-	TGTGCCAGCAGCTTTGAGGGGTTCAGCGGGGAGCTGTTTTTT	CASSFEGFSGELFF
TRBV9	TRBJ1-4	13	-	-	TGTGCCAGCAGCCCAGACGTAGGGGGAAAACTGTTTTTT	CASSPDVGGKLFF
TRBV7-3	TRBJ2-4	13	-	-	TGTGCCAGCAGCCCGGGACTTGGAGACATTCAGTACTTC	CASSPGLGDIQYF
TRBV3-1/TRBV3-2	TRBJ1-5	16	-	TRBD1	TGTGCCAGCAGCCAAGATGGGGGACAGGGTAGACAGCCCCAGCATTTT	CASSQDGGQGRQPQHF
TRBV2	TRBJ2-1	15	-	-	TGTGCCAGCAGTGTTCAGAAGCTCTCCTACAATGAGCAGTTCTTC	CASSVQKLSYNEQFF
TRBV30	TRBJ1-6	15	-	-	TGTGCCTGCCGAAAGCAAAGCTCCTATAATTCACCCCTCCACTTT	CACRKQSSYNSPLHF
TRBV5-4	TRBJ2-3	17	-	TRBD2	TGTGCCAGCAGCTTGGGGCGTAGCGGGGGGGGCTTCGATACGCAGTATTTT	CASSLGRSGGGFDTQYF
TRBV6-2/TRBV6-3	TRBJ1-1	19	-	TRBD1	TGTGCCAGCAGTACCAGCCGGGACAGGCGAAATTTTATGAACACTGAAGCTTTCTTT	CASSTSRDRRNFMNTEAFF
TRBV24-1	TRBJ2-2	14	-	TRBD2	TGTGCCACCAGTACCGGGACTAGCACCGGGGAGCTGTTTTTT	CATSTGTSTGELFF
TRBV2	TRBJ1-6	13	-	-	TGTGCCAGCACGGCGACAGTTAATTCACCCCTCCACTTT	CASTATVNSPLHF
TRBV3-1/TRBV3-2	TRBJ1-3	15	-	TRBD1	TGTGCCAGCGGGAGAAAGGGGGCCGGTGGAAACACCATATATTTT	CASGRKGAGGNTIYF
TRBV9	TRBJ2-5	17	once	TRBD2	TGTGCCAGCAGCGAAGGAGGTAGCGGGGGTCTGGAAGAGACCCAGTACTTC	CASSEGGSGGLEETQYF
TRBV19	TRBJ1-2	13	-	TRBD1	TGTGCCAGTAGTTATCAGGGGGCCTATGGCTACACCTTC	CASSYQGAYGYTF
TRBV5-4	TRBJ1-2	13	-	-	TGTGCCAGCAGCTTCTTCGTGGGCTATGGCTACACCTTC	CASSFFVGYGYTF
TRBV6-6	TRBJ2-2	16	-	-	TGTGCCAGCAGTTACTGGCAGGGGTTTAACACCGGGGAGCTGTTTTTT	CASSYWQGFNTGELFF
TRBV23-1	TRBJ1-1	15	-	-	TGCGCCAGCAGTCCCCTGCTCCTCGGGAACACTGAAGCTTTCTTT	CASSPLLLGNTEAFF
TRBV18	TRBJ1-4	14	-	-	TGTGCCAGCTCACCGAGCGCGGCAGATGAAAAACTGTTTTTT	CASSPSAADEKLFF
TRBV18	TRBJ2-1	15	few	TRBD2	TGTGCCAGCTCACGTGGACTAGCGGGGGACTTGGAGCAGTTCTTC	CASSRGLAGDLEQFF
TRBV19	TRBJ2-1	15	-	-	TGTGCCAGTAGTAAAGGGGTTAGCTCCTACAATGAGCAGTTCTTC	CASSKGVSSYNEQFF
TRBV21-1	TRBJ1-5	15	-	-	TGTGCCAGCTCCGGGGAGGGGGGTAGCAATCAGCCCCAGCATTTT	CASSGEGGSNQPQHF
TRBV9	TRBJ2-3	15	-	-	TGTGCCAGCAGCGTAGGGGATGTTAGCGGCTTTACGCAGTATTTT	CASSVGDVSGFTQYF
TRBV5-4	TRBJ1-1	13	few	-	TGTGCCAGCAGCTTGGCCAGGTATACTGAAGCTTTCTTT	CASSLARYTEAFF
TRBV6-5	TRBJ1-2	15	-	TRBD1	TGTGCCACCACGACAGGGGCCGTTCACCGCTATGGCTACACCTTC	CATTTGAVHRYGYTF
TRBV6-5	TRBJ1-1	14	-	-	TGTGCCAGCAGTTACTCGCGAGGGGAGGGGGAAGCTTTCTTT	CASSYSRGEGEAFF
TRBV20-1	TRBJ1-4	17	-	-	TGCAGTGCTAGTCCGCAGGGCCCCCACCGCACTAATGAAAAACTGTTTTTT	CSASPQGPHRTNEKLFF
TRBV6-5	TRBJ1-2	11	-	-	TGTGCCAGCAGTCGTGCCATGGGCTACACCTTC	CASSRAMGYTF
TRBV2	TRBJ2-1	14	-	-	TGTGCCAGCAGTGAAAGGGGCCAGTACAATGAGCAGTTCTTC	CASSERGQYNEQFF
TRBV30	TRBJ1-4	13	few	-	TGTGCCTGGAGTGAGCACCCTAATGAAAAACTGTTTTTT	CAWSEHPNEKLFF
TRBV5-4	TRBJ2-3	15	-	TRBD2	TGTGCCAGCAGCTCCTCGGGGGGTAGCACAGATACGCAGTATTTT	CASSSSGGSTDTQYF
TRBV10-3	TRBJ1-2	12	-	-	TGTGCCATCAGTGGGGGGGGGCATGGCTACACCTTC	CAISGGGHGYTF
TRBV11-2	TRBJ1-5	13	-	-	TGTGCCAGCAGCTTAGATCTCCTCCAGCCCCAGCATTTT	CASSLDLLQPQHF